The 21 T cell receptor beta chains below come from one sample, sequenced in a study of blood T cell repertoires in COVID-19 (dated by TCRdb to 2020 to 2021). Library construction relied on the immunoSEQ multiplex PCR assay. TCRdb obtained this table from immuneACCESS and retained in-frame rearrangements with V and J assigned. These tables miss some clones; where compared with another copy, unresolved V genes account for less than half of the shortfall, and the remainder is unexplained. Present in this sample are about 200,000 clones, about 80% of which were seen just once. The ten largest clones add up to less than 8.5% of the sample. Input material: PBMCs or T cells enriched from blood (not recorded which). The source is a man aged 40-49 years who had recovered from COVID-19.

The J gene is TRBJ1-1, the V gene TRBV7-9; D is possibly TRBD1 (6 bases). Germline-derived CDR1 and CDR2 are SEHNR and FQNEAQ (reference sequence). The V end was cut by 1 base, the J end by 7 bases, with 13 bases between. The CDR3 runs to 14 residues. The CDR3 region has the DNA TGTGCCAGCAGCTTAGGGGGGCAGGTTAGTGAAGCTTTCTTT. As protein: CASSLGGQVSEAFF.

This clone occurred once. The rearrangement uses TRBV7-2 and TRBJ1-1; D unclear. The germline V gene encodes CDR1 SGHTA and CDR2 FQGNSA. The CDR3 is 14 residues long. V lost 1 base to trimming and J lost 1 base, with 7 bases between them. The CDR3 region is CASSLGAWNTEAFF. The CDR3 nucleotides are TGTGCCAGCAGCTTAGGCGCTTGGAACACTGAAGCTTTCTTT.

This chain joins TRBV29-1 and TRBJ1-1; 7 bases fit TRBD1. Trimming took 7 bases from V and 7 from J; bases not matched to a gene: 9. In germline, CDR1 is SQVTM, CDR2 ANQGSEA. CDR3 length equals 12 residues. CDR3 in amino acids: CSGWFGTDEAFF. The CDR3 nucleotides read TGCAGCGGATGGTTCGGGACAGATGAAGCTTTCTTT.

This sequence joins TRBV7-2 and TRBJ2-5; the D gene is possibly TRBD1 (6 bases). This CDR3 has 14 amino acids. Trimming removed 3 bases at V and 5 bases at J, with 13 bases between. Germline V lookup: CDR1 SGHTA, CDR2 FQGNSA. CDR3 protein: CASSFAQGLETQYF. As DNA, the CDR3 is TGTGCCAGCAGCTTTGCCCAGGGGTTGGAGACCCAGTACTTC.

The chain recombines TRBV6-2 or TRBV6-3 with TRBJ2-7; perhaps TRBD2 as D (5 bases). The CDR3 runs to 13 residues. V was shortened by 3 bases and J by 7 bases, with 13 bases between the two germline ends. Germline V gene data show CDR1 as MNHEY and CDR2 as SVGEGT. CDR3 DNA sequence: TGTGCCAGCAGTTATACACGGGAAGGGGAGCAGTACTTC. Protein: CASSYTREGEQYF.

This chain links TRBV7-6 with TRBJ1-3, with 12 bases lining up with TRBD1. J was trimmed by 4 bases and V by 3 bases; bases with no gene match: 10. Germline V lookup: CDR1 SGHVS, CDR2 FNYEAQ. The CDR3 extends over 18 amino acids. Here the CDR3 reads CASSFGEGQGAWGNTIYF. The DNA for the CDR3 is TGTGCCAGCAGCTTCGGTGAGGGACAGGGGGCGTGGGGAAACACCATATATTTT. Full variable domain (outside the CDR3, taken from reference TRBV7-6 and TRBJ1-3): GAGVSQSPRYKVTKRGQDVALRCDPISGHVSLYWYRQALGQGPEFLTYFNYEAQQDKSGLPNDRFSAERPEGSISTLTIQRTEQRDSAMYRCASSFGEGQGAWGNTIYFGEGSWLTVV.

The J gene is TRBJ1-3, the V gene TRBV30; the D gene is possibly TRBD1 (6 bases). The germline V gene encodes CDR1 GTSNPN and CDR2 SVGIG (reference sequence). V was trimmed by 2 bases and J by 7 bases, leaving 12 bases between them. This CDR3 contains 13 residues. DNA of the CDR3: TGTGCCTGGAGTCGACAGGTAGCCAACACCATATATTTT. This codes for CAWSRQVANTIYF.

This chain joins TRBV6-5 and TRBJ1-2; no firm D call. Trimming took off 8 bases at V and 4 bases at J, with 11 bases between the two ends. CDR1 is MNHEY, CDR2 SVGAGI, per germline. CDR3 length: 12 residues. For the CDR3, the DNA is TGTGCCAGCTCGCAGGACTTCTATGGCTACACCTTC. Translating gives CASSQDFYGYTF.

The chain recombines TRBV30 with TRBJ1-2; weak D call: TRBD1 (5 bases). The germline CDR1 and CDR2 sequences are GTSNPN and SVGIG (reference sequence). The V gene lost 3 bases and the J gene lost 4 bases, with 9 bases spanning the gap. This CDR3 has 12 amino acids. The CDR3 sequence is CAWSPDSYGYTF. In DNA, the CDR3 is TGTGCCTGGAGCCCTGACAGCTATGGCTACACCTTC. The full variable domain, in which reference TRBV30 and TRBJ1-2 provide the parts outside the CDR3, is SQTIHQWPATLVQPVGSPLSLECTVEGTSNPNLYWYRQAAGRGLQLLFYSVGIGQISSEVPQNLSASRPQDRQFILSSKKLLLSDSGFYLCAWSPDSYGYTFGSGTRLTVV.

The gene calls are TRBV7-2 and TRBJ1-1; D might be TRBD1 (6 bases). CDR1 and CDR2 from the germline V gene are SGHTA and FQGNSA. The CDR3 spans 15 residues. V was shortened by 5 bases and J by 8 bases, with 21 bases between the two germline ends. The CDR3 sequence: CASSPRVGGDAEAFF. As DNA, the CDR3 is TGTGCCAGCAGCCCCCGGGTTGGGGGCGACGCGGAAGCTTTCTTT.

A note on this clone: Other DNA sequences of this sample code for an identical CDR3. The J gene is TRBJ2-7, the V gene TRBV27, with D unclear. In germline, CDR1 is MNHEY, CDR2 SMNVEV (reference sequence). The CDR3 loop spans 11 amino acids. V lost 4 bases to trimming and J lost 1 base, with 2 bases between them. The CDR3 sequence: CASSSSYEQYF. DNA for the CDR3: TGTGCCAGCAGTTCATCCTACGAGCAGTACTTC.

V gene TRBV5-1 combines with J gene TRBJ2-2; TRBD1 matches at 8 bases. The CDR3 is 17 amino acids. Germline assignment: CDR1 SGHRS and CDR2 YFSETQ. The V and J ends lost 4 bases and 5 bases, in that order; junction bases with no gene match: 13. The CDR3 loop reads CASSPRVGTGYTGELFF. In DNA, the CDR3 is TGCGCCAGCAGCCCCCGTGTCGGGACAGGTTATACCGGGGAGCTGTTTTTT.

Comment on this clone: This sample includes further DNA sequences coding for the same CDR3. The rearrangement uses TRBV30 and TRBJ2-7; TRBD1 might be the D (5 bases). Looked up from germline, CDR1 is GTSNPN and CDR2 is SVGIG (reference sequence). The V end was cut by 2 bases, the J end by 3 bases, with 8 bases between. This CDR3 is 12 amino acids long. The chain's CDR3 is CAWSPDSYEQYF. The CDR3 coding sequence is TGTGCCTGGAGTCCAGACAGCTACGAGCAGTACTTC. Full variable domain (outside the CDR3, taken from reference TRBV30 and TRBJ2-7): SQTIHQWPATLVQPVGSPLSLECTVEGTSNPNLYWYRQAAGRGLQLLFYSVGIGQISSEVPQNLSASRPQDRQFILSSKKLLLSDSGFYLCAWSPDSYEQYFGPGTRLTVT.

This chain connects TRBV3-1 (or the pseudogene TRBV3-2) to TRBJ1-2; D call uncertain. Trimming took off 1 base at V and 2 bases at J, with 11 bases between the two ends. CDR3 length equals 15 residues. Germline loops: CDR1 LGHDT, CDR2 YNNKEL (reference sequence). This CDR3 is CASSQAYQTNYGYTF. As DNA, the CDR3 is TGTGCCAGCAGCCAAGCTTACCAAACAAACTATGGCTACACCTTC.

This clone has a handful of counts. The CDR3 DNA follows: TGTGCCAGCAGCTCCAAAGCGGGTGGCTCCTACGAGCAGTACTTC. Encoded protein: CASSSKAGGSYEQYF. The chain employs TRBV5-5 and TRBJ2-7; D possibly corresponds to TRBD2 (6 bases). This CDR3 spans 15 amino acids. V was pared by 3 bases and J by 0 bases, with 13 bases between. Germline V gene lookup returns CDR1 SGHKS and CDR2 YYEKEE (reference sequence).

This rearrangement joins TRBV4-1 to TRBJ2-3; 12 bases are a match to TRBD2. There are 15 residues in the CDR3. The germline gives CDR1 MGHRA, CDR2 YSYEKL. Trimming removed 4 bases from V and 6 bases from J; junction bases left unmatched: 5. The DNA of the CDR3 is TGCGCCAGCAGCCCCGGACTAGCGGGGCAGGATACGCAGTATTTT. Translation: CASSPGLAGQDTQYF.

A word on this clone: One junction end disagrees with the germline gene, perhaps due to a read error. CDR3 protein: CASSPLLDSPWGYTF. The CDR3 DNA is TGTGCTAGCAGCCCTCTCCTTGACAGCCCTTGGGGCTACACCTTC. The V call is TRBV7-7, the J call TRBJ1-2, with D tentatively TRBD1 (5 bases). The CDR3 has 15 residues. Germline V gene sequence: CDR1 SSHAT, CDR2 FNYEAQ (reference sequence). Using reference TRBV7-7 and TRBJ1-2 for the parts outside the CDR3, the full variable domain is GAGVSQSPRYKVTKRGQDVTLRCDPISSHATLYWYQQALGQGPEFLTYFNYEAQPDKSGLPSDRFSAERPEGSISTLTIQRTEQRDSAMYRCASSPLLDSPWGYTFGSGTRLTVV.

This clone was observed once. The V call is TRBV5-1, the J call TRBJ2-5; no definite D call. The V end lost 2 bases, the J end lost 1 base, and 6 bases lay between the germline ends. Germline assignment: CDR1 SGHRS and CDR2 YFSETQ. This CDR3 region has 13 residues. CDR3 bases: TGCGCCAGCAGCTTACAGCTCCAAGAGACCCAGTACTTC. This sequence encodes CASSLQLQETQYF.

The chain uses TRBV14 and TRBJ1-2; no firm D call. In germline, CDR1 is SGHDN, CDR2 FVKESK. The germline V and J ends were trimmed by 3 bases and 5 bases, with 13 bases remaining between them. The CDR3 loop spans 14 amino acids. The CDR3 DNA follows: TGTGCCAGCAGCCACCTTCGGTCCGTGTATGGCTACACCTTC. The encoded protein is CASSHLRSVYGYTF.

The chain carries TRBV24-1 and TRBJ1-2, with 7 nucleotides matching TRBD1. The length of the CDR3 is 14 residues. V trimming: 2 bases; J trimming: 8 bases; junction bases outside the gene matches: 7. CDR1 and CDR2 (germline): KGHDR, SFDVKD. The CDR3 DNA reads as TGTGCCACCAGTGATTACACAGGGGCCGACGGCTACACCTTC. Translating gives CATSDYTGADGYTF.

CDR3 nucleotides: TGTGCCTGGAGTCGTGGACAGGGGTTCACTGAAGCTTTCTTT. It encodes CAWSRGQGFTEAFF. The chain has TRBV30 and TRBJ1-1; 9 nucleotides line up with TRBD1. Germline CDR1 is GTSNPN and CDR2 is SVGIG (reference sequence). Unmatched junction bases numbered 5, after V lost 2 bases and J lost 4 bases. This CDR3 is 14 amino acids long.